The rows below give T cell receptor beta chains drawn from one sample of a study of blood T cell repertoires in COVID-19. The data were produced by immunoSEQ multiplex PCR, yet TCRdb's version contains in-frame clones alone and is incomplete. The data contain 150,000 to 200,000 clones, nearly 90% of them singletons. The material sequenced was peripheral blood. The receptors here all came from a man aged 18-30 years who had recovered from COVID-19. Each CDR3 is given with its conserved first and last residue. A D gene is named only where the DNA matches it firmly. Not all rows give a size; the values are once, few, many and, for expanded clones, a class.

size	V	D	J	CDR3	DNA
NA	TRBV5-1	TRBD2	TRBJ2-7	CASSFGGEQYF	TGCGCCAGCAGCTTCGGGGGGGAGCAGTACTTC
NA	TRBV2	TRBD1	TRBJ2-3	CASRPGQGSWDTQYF	TGTGCCAGCAGACCGGGACAGGGGAGTTGGGATACGCAGTATTTT
NA	TRBV7-9	NA	TRBJ1-5	CASSRDGSNQPQHF	TGTGCCAGCAGCAGGGACGGTAGCAATCAGCCCCAGCATTTT
few	TRBV5-5	TRBD1	TRBJ1-2	CASSTTGGRGYTF	TGTGCCAGCAGCACCACAGGGGGCAGGGGCTACACCTTC
few	TRBV27	NA	TRBJ2-7	CASSARGRTYEQYF	TGTGCCAGCAGTGCTAGGGGCCGAACCTACGAGCAGTACTTC
NA	TRBV7-2	TRBD2	TRBJ2-3	CASSLASGSTDTQYF	TGTGCCAGCAGCTTAGCTAGCGGGAGCACAGATACGCAGTATTTT
NA	TRBV7-2	TRBD1	TRBJ2-1	CASSPRDRGMNEQFF	TGTGCCAGCAGCCCCCGGGACAGGGGTATGAATGAGCAGTTCTTC
NA	TRBV5-4	TRBD1	TRBJ2-4	CASSLAGTVLRAKNIQYF	TGTGCCAGCAGCTTGGCCGGGACAGTCTTGAGAGCCAAAAACATTCAGTACTTC
NA	TRBV27	TRBD1	TRBJ1-6	CASSLGGGGISSPLHF	TGTGCCAGCAGTTTAGGCGGAGGGGGCATAAGTTCACCCCTCCACTTT
NA	TRBV18	NA	TRBJ1-6	CASSPAGDSPLHF	TGTGCCAGCTCACCGGCAGGGGATTCACCCCTCCACTTT
NA	TRBV4-2	NA	TRBJ1-2	CASSQVKTGEPYGYTF	TGTGCCAGCAGCCAAGTTAAGACAGGTGAACCTTATGGCTACACCTTC
NA	TRBV27	NA	TRBJ1-6	CASSLADSPLHF	TGTGCCAGCAGTTTGGCAGATTCACCCCTCCACTTT
NA	TRBV21-1	NA	TRBJ1-4	CASSKKGYRQGKIEKLFF	TGTGCCAGCAGCAAAAAGGGCTATCGACAGGGAAAGATAGAAAAACTGTTTTTT
NA	TRBV15	TRBD1	TRBJ2-7	CATSRTRQGGYEQYF	TGTGCCACCAGCAGGACCAGACAGGGGGGCTACGAGCAGTACTTC
few	TRBV6-2/TRBV6-3	TRBD2	TRBJ2-2	CASSWGGANTGELFF	TGTGCCAGCAGTTGGGGGGGGGCGAACACCGGGGAGCTGTTTTTT
NA	TRBV2	NA	TRBJ1-2	CASSPDSNYGYTF	TGTGCCAGCAGTCCTGACAGCAACTATGGCTACACCTTC
NA	TRBV5-4	NA	TRBJ2-7	CASSLGDRRDEQYF	TGTGCCAGCAGCTTGGGGGATAGGCGGGACGAGCAGTACTTC
NA	TRBV9	NA	TRBJ1-2	CASSGQGYGYTF	TGTGCCAGCAGCGGGCAGGGTTATGGCTACACCTTC
NA	TRBV11-3	TRBD1	TRBJ2-1	CASSSRQGREQFF	TGTGCCAGCAGCTCCAGACAGGGCAGGGAGCAGTTCTTC
once	TRBV4-3	NA	TRBJ1-2	CASSQDRWTVYGYTF	TGCGCCAGCAGCCAAGATAGGTGGACAGTCTATGGCTACACCTTC
NA	TRBV3-1/TRBV3-2	TRBD2	TRBJ2-7	CASSQAPGLAGAYEQYF	TGTGCCAGCAGCCAAGCACCGGGACTAGCGGGTGCCTACGAGCAGTACTTC
NA	TRBV27	NA	TRBJ1-1	CASSLGLMNTEAFF	TGTGCCAGCAGTTTGGGCCTTATGAACACTGAAGCTTTCTTT